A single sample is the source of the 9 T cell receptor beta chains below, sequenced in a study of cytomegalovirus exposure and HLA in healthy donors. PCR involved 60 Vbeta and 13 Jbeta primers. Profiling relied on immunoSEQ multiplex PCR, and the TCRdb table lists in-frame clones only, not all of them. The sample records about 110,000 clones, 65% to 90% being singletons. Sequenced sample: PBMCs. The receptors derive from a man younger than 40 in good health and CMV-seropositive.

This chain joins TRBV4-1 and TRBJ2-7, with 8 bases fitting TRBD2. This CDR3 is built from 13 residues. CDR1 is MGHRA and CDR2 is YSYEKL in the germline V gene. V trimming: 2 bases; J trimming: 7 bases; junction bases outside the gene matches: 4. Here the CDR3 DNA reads TGCGCCAGCAGCCAATTACTAGCGGCAGAGCAGTACTTC. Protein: CASSQLLAAEQYF.

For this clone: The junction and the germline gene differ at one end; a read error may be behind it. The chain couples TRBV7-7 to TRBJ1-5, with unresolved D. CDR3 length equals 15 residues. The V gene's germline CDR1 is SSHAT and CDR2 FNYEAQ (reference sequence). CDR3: CASSLPPKANQPQHF. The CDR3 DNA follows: TGTGCTAGCAGCTTACCCCCCAAAGCAAATCAGCCCCAGCATTTT.

The CDR3 nucleotides are TGTGCCAGCAGCTACCCCCTAGCGGGGGGTGGCACAGATACGCAGTATTTT. This encodes CASSYPLAGGGTDTQYF. This rearrangement joins TRBV5-6 to TRBJ2-3; 11 positions match TRBD2. J gave up 1 base and V 3 bases, and 7 bases lay outside the gene matches. The CDR3 has 17 residues. Germline CDR1 and CDR2: SGHDT and YYEEEE.

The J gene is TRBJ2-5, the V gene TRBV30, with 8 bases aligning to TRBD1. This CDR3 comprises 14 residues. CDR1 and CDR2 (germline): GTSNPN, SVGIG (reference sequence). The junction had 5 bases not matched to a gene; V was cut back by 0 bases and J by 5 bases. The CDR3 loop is CAWSVSTGAETQYF. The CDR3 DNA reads TGTGCCTGGAGTGTATCGACAGGGGCGGAGACCCAGTACTTC.

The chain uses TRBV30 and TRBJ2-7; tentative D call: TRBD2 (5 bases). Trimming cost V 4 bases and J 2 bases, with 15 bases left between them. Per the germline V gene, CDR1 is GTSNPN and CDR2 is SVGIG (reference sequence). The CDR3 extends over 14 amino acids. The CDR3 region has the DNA TGTGCCTGGACCCTGCCGGGGTGGACCTACGAGCAGTACTTC. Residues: CAWTLPGWTYEQYF. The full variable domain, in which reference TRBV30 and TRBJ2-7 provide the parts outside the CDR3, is SQTIHQWPATLVQPVGSPLSLECTVEGTSNPNLYWYRQAAGRGLQLLFYSVGIGQISSEVPQNLSASRPQDRQFILSSKKLLLSDSGFYLCAWTLPGWTYEQYFGPGTRLTVT.

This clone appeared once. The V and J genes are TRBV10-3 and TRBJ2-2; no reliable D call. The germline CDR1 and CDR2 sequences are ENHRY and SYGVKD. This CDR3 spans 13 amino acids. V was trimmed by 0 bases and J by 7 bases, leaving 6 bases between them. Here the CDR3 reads CAISESRSGELFF. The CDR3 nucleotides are TGTGCCATCAGTGAGTCGCGGAGCGGGGAGCTGTTTTTT.

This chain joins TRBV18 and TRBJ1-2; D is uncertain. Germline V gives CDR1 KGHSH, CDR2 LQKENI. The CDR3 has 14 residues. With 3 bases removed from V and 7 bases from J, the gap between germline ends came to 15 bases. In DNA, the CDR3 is TGTGCCAGCTCACCGAGCGTGGGAGGTGCTGGCTACACCTTC. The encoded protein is CASSPSVGGAGYTF.

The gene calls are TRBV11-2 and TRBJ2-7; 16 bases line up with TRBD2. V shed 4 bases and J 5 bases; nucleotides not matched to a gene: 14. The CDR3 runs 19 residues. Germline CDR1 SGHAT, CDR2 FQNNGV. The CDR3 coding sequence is TGTGCCAGCAGCTCCAACCAGGGGACTAGCGGGGGGGCTCGCCACGAGCAGTACTTC. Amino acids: CASSSNQGTSGGARHEQYF.

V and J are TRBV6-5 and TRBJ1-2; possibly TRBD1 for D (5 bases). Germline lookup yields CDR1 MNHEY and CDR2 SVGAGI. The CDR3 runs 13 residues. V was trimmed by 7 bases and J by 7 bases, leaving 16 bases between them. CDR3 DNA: TGTGCCAGCACTAAGAGGCAGGGCAGTGGCTACACCTTC. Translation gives CASTKRQGSGYTF.